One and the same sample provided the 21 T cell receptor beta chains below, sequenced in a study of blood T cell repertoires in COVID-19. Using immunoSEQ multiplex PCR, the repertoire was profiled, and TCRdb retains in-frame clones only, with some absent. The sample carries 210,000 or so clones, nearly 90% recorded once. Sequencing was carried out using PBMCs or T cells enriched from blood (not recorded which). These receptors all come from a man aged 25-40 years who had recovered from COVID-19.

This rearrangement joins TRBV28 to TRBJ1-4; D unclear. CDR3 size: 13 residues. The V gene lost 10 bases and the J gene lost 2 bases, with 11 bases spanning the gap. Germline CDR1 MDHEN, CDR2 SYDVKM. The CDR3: CAITPGTNEKLFF. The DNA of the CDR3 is TGTGCCATCACCCCGGGGACTAATGAAAAACTGTTTTTT. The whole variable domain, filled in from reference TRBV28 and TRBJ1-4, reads DVKVTQSSRYLVKRTGEKVFLECVQDMDHENMFWYRQDPGLGLRLIYFSYDVKMKEKGDIPEGYSVSREKKERFSLILESASTNQTSMYLCAITPGTNEKLFFGSGTQLSVL.

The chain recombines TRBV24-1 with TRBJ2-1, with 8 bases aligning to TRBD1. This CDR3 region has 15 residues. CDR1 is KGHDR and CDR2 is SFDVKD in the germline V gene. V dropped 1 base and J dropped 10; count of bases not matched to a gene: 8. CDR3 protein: CATSDLGQGADEQFF. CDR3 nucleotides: TGTGCCACCAGTGATTTAGGGCAGGGGGCAGACGAGCAGTTCTTC.

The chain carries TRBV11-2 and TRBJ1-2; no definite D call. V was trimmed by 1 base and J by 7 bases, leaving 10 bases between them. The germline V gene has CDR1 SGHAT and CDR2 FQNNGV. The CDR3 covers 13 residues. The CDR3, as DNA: TGTGCCAGCAGCTTAGCTTATTCGGGTGGCTACACCTTC. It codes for CASSLAYSGGYTF.

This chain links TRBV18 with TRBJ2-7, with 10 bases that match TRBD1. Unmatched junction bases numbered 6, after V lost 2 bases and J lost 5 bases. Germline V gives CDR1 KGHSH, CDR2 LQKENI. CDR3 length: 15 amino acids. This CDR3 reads CASSPTRQGANEQYF. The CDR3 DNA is TGTGCCAGCTCACCAACGAGACAGGGGGCTAACGAGCAGTACTTC.

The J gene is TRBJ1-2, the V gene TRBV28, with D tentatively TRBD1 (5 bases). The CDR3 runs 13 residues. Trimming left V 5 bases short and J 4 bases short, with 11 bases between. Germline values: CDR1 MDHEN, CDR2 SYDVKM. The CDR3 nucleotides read TGTGCCAGCAGTCCACAGGTCGGCTATGGCTACACCTTC. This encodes CASSPQVGYGYTF.

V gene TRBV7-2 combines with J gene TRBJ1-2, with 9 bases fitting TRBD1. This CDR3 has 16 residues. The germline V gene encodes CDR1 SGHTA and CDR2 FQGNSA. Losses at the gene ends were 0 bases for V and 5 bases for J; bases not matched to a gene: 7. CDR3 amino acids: CASSLAATGGGYGYTF. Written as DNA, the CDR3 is TGTGCCAGCAGCTTAGCGGCAACAGGGGGCGGTTATGGCTACACCTTC.

CDR3 sequence (DNA): TGTGCCAGCAGGTCAGGGCACTCCTATAATTCACCCCTCCACTTT. Residues: CASRSGHSYNSPLHF. The genes are TRBV28 and TRBJ1-6, with a weak D call TRBD1 (5 bases). Germline V gene lookup returns CDR1 MDHEN and CDR2 SYDVKM. Trimming shortened V by 6 bases and J by 0 bases, and 9 bases separated the two germline ends. The CDR3 runs to 15 residues.

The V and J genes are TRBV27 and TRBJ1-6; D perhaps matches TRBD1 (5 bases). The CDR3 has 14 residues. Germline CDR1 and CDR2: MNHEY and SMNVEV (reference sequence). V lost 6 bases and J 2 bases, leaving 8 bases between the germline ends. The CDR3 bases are TGTGCCAGCAGGGGGCCAACCTATAATTCACCCCTCCACTTT. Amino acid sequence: CASRGPTYNSPLHF.

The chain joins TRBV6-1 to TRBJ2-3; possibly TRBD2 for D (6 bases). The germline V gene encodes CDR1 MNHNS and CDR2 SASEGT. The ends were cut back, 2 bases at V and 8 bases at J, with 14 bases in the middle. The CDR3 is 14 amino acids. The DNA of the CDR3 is TGTGCCAGCAGTGAACCTCTCACTAGCCGTACGCAGTATTTT. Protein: CASSEPLTSRTQYF.

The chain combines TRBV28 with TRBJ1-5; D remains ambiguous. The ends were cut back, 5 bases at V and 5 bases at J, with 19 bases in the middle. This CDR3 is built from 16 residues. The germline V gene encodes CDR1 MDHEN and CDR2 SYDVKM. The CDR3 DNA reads TGTGCCAGCAGTCCTCTCGTGGCGGTCCGGGATCAGCCCCAGCATTTT. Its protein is CASSPLVAVRDQPQHF.

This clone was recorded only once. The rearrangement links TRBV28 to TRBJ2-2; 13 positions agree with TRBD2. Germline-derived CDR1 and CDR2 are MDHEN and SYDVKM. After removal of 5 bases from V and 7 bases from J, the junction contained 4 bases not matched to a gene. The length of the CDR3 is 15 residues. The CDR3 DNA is TGTGCCAGCAGTGGACTAGCGGGAGAGGGCGGGGAGCTGTTTTTT. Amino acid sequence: CASSGLAGEGGELFF.

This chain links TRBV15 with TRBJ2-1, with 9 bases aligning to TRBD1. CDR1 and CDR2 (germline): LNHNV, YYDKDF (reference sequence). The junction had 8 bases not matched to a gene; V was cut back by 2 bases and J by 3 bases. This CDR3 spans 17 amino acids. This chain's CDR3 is CATSRSSGTGSYNEQFF. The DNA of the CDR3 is TGTGCCACCAGCAGATCTTCCGGGACAGGGAGCTACAATGAGCAGTTCTTC.

As DNA, the CDR3 is TGTGCCAGCAGAGGGACAGTGAGCTACGAGCAGTACTTC. It specifies CASRGTVSYEQYF. The chain has TRBV6-5 and TRBJ2-7; 7 bases align to TRBD1. The trim removed 6 bases at V and 3 bases at J, leaving 5 bases unmatched. The CDR3 spans 13 residues. Germline values: CDR1 MNHEY, CDR2 SVGAGI.

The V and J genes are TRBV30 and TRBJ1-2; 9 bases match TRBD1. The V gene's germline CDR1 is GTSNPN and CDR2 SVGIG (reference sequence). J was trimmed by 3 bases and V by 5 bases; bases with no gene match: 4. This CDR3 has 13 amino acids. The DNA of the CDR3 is TGTGCCTGGTACAGGGGGCGCGACTATGGCTACACCTTC. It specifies CAWYRGRDYGYTF.

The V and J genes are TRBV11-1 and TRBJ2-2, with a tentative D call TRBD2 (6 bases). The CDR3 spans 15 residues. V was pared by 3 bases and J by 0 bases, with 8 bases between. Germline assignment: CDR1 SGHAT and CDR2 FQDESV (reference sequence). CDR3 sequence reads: CASSLGGSNTGELFF. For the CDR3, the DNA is TGTGCCAGCAGCTTGGGGGGATCGAACACCGGGGAGCTGTTTTTT.

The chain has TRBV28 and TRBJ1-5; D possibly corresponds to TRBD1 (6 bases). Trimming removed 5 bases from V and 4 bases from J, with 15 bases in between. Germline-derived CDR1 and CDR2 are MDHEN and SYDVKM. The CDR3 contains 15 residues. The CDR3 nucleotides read TGTGCCAGCAGTCGGTGGGGGACACCTAATCAGCCCCAGCATTTT. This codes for CASSRWGTPNQPQHF.

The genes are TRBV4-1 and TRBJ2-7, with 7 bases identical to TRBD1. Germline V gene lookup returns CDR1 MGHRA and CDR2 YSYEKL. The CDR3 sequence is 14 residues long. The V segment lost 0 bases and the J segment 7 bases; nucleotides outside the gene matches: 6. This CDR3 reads CASSQDTQGWEQYF. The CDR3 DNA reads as TGCGCCAGCAGCCAAGATACACAGGGGTGGGAGCAGTACTTC.

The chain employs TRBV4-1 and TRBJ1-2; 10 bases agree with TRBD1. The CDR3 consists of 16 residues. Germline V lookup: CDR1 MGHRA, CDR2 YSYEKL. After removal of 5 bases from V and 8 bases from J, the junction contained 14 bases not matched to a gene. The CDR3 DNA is TGCGCCAGCAGCGTGTTCTCCACCGGGACAGGGGAGGGCTACACCTTC. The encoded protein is CASSVFSTGTGEGYTF.

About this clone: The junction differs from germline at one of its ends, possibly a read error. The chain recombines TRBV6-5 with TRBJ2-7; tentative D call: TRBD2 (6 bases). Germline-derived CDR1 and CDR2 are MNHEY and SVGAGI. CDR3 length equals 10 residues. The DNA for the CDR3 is TGTGCCAGCGGGCTAGCGATGGGGCGCTTC. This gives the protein CASGLAMGRF.

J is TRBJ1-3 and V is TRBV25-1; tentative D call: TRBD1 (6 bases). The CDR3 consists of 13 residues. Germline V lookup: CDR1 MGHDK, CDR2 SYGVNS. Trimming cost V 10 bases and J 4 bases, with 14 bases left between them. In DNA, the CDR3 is TGTGCCACCCTCGCGGACAGAGGAAACACCATATATTTT. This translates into CATLADRGNTIYF.

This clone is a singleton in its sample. CDR3 sequence: CASSSGQGGQETQYF. The CDR3 region has the DNA TGTGCCAGCAGCTCGGGACAGGGAGGTCAAGAGACCCAGTACTTC. The chain recombines TRBV7-9 with TRBJ2-5; TRBD1 agrees at 9 bases. J gave up 2 bases and V 4 bases, and 5 bases lay outside the gene matches. The CDR3 has 15 amino acids. Germline V gene sequence: CDR1 SEHNR, CDR2 FQNEAQ (reference sequence).